This is a list of T cell receptor beta chains from one sample in a study of neurological immune-mediated disorders. TCRdb used MiXCR to reprocess the 5' RACE reads, holding one entry per CDR3 protein. There are over 50,000 distinct CDR3 sequences in the sample; around 3.5% occur only once, and about 6.3% lies in the top ten. Input material: PBMCs. The receptors stem from a man aged 35 to 55 with multiple sclerosis. The conserved cysteine and the conserved F or W are not part of the CDR3 here.

J	V	CDR3
TRBJ1-5	TRBV7-9	ASTQAAAGQPQN
TRBJ1-3	TRBV2	ASSGGSGNTIY
TRBJ2-6	TRBV5-1	ASSLGTVYSGANVLT
TRBJ1-5	TRBV24-1	ATSDLPGRGFGPQH
TRBJ1-6	TRBV7-3	ASSSRGDSPLH
TRBJ2-5	TRBV4-2	ASSRLAGGQGTQY
TRBJ2-1	TRBV7-9	ASSLSPTRFGQF
TRBJ2-1	TRBV20-1	SARVPLFYNEQF
TRBJ2-5	TRBV5-1	ASFPGLGETQY
TRBJ1-1	TRBV5-6	ASSLGGEAF
TRBJ2-7	TRBV21-1	ASSERVLDSYEQY
TRBJ2-4	TRBV5-1	ASSLAGTGGDIQY
TRBJ1-2	TRBV20-1	SALQTGRYGYT
TRBJ1-1	TRBV27	ASSLNSGGTEAF
TRBJ2-3	TRBV12-3/TRBV12-4	ASTHQGKITDTQY
TRBJ2-1	TRBV5-5	ASSLALAVRVNEQF
TRBJ1-4	TRBV5-1	ASRRTGDTNEKLF
TRBJ2-1	TRBV20-1	SASDFLGAYNEQF
TRBJ2-7	TRBV3-1	ATSRSGDFVDEQY
TRBJ2-3	TRBV5-6	ASSWLLAGGLNTQY
TRBJ2-2	TRBV12-3/TRBV12-4	ASSPARTGELF
TRBJ2-7	TRBV7-9	ASSLTGGGSYEQY
TRBJ1-4	TRBV20-1	SARAYSLTNEKLF
TRBJ2-5	TRBV9	ASSVAPGGGQETQY
TRBJ1-1	TRBV5-1	ASSPGTGGGTEAF
TRBJ1-5	TRBV12-3/TRBV12-4	ASSLGVDYSNQPQN
TRBJ2-6	TRBV5-6	ASTPQGYRSGANVLT
TRBJ2-1	TRBV28	ASSSGGGGNNEQF
TRBJ1-2	TRBV20-1	SARETASYGYT